The 21 T cell receptor beta chains below all came from one sample that was sequenced in a study of T cell responses to AZD1222 COVID-19 vaccine. The table came from immunoSEQ multiplex PCR; TCRdb's copy has only in-frame clones and leaves some out. The data show around 84,000 clones, around 87% seen once. Material: peripheral blood, obtained on day 0 of AZD1222 vaccination. All receptors come from an adult in good health.

V is TRBV7-3 and J is TRBJ1-1; a possible D gene is TRBD1 (5 bases). CDR3 length: 13 residues. Trimming pared 6 bases from V and 4 bases from J, leaving 12 bases between. CDR1 and CDR2 from the germline V gene are SGHTA and FQGTGA. The CDR3 coding sequence is TGTGCCAGCAGAAGGGGAGGGAGCACTGAAGCTTTCTTT. It is translated as CASRRGGSTEAFF.

The gene calls are TRBV4-2 and TRBJ2-4, with 11 bases matching TRBD1. The V segment lost 3 bases and the J segment 1 base; nucleotides outside the gene matches: 8. This CDR3 region has 18 residues. Germline CDR1 LGHNA, CDR2 YNFKEQ. This chain's CDR3 is CASSQDGQGAGAKNIQYF. As DNA, the CDR3 is TGTGCCAGCAGCCAGGACGGACAGGGGGCTGGGGCCAAAAACATTCAGTACTTC.

The rearrangement links TRBV7-9 to TRBJ1-3, with no clear D. With 5 bases removed from V and 0 bases from J, the gap between germline ends came to 14 bases. In germline, CDR1 is SEHNR, CDR2 FQNEAQ (reference sequence). This CDR3 contains 16 residues. This CDR3 is CASSPEGTSSGNTIYF. CDR3 DNA: TGTGCCAGCAGCCCGGAAGGTACATCCTCTGGAAACACCATATATTTT.

V usage is TRBV28 and J usage is TRBJ1-2; TRBD1 agrees at 8 bases. In germline, CDR1 is MDHEN, CDR2 SYDVKM. V gave up 5 bases and J gave up 0 bases; unmatched junction bases: 8. CDR3 length: 16 amino acids. The CDR3 is CASSPQGDRPNYGYTF. The CDR3 region has the DNA TGTGCCAGCAGTCCGCAGGGGGACAGGCCTAACTATGGCTACACCTTC.

The chain uses TRBV11-2 and TRBJ1-1; the D gene is possibly TRBD1 (5 bases). The V end was cut by 0 bases, the J end by 4 bases, with 12 bases between. Germline assignment: CDR1 SGHAT and CDR2 FQNNGV. CDR3 size: 15 residues. CDR3 nucleotide sequence: TGTGCCAGCAGCTTAGAGGGGGGTAGCGGCACTGAAGCTTTCTTT. Its translation: CASSLEGGSGTEAFF.

The genes are TRBV29-1 and TRBJ1-1; D unresolved. The ends were cut back, 7 bases at V and 2 bases at J, with 11 bases in the middle. In germline, CDR1 is SQVTM, CDR2 ANQGSEA. The CDR3 length is 12 residues. The CDR3 coding sequence is TGCAGCGCTACTTTAATAAACACTGAAGCTTTCTTT. This encodes CSATLINTEAFF.

V gene TRBV27 combines with J gene TRBJ2-2; D is ambiguous. The V and J ends lost 2 bases and 6 bases respectively, with 13 bases between them. In germline, CDR1 is MNHEY, CDR2 SMNVEV (reference sequence). The CDR3 sequence is 15 residues long. The CDR3 reads CASSLDWLNAGELFF. CDR3 coding DNA: TGTGCCAGCAGTTTAGACTGGCTTAATGCCGGGGAGCTGTTTTTT.

The V and J genes are TRBV24-1 and TRBJ2-5; tentatively, D is TRBD1 (5 bases). CDR3 size: 13 residues. V lost 2 bases and J lost 4, with 7 bases in between. Per germline, CDR1 KGHDR and CDR2 SFDVKD. CDR3 protein: CATSDYRGETQYF. As DNA, the CDR3 is TGTGCCACCAGTGATTATAGGGGAGAGACCCAGTACTTC.

This clone was detected once. The chain couples TRBV19 to TRBJ2-7, with 11 bases aligning to TRBD2. The CDR3 covers 15 residues. Germline CDR1 and CDR2: LNHDA and SQIVND (reference sequence). Trimming at V came to 5 bases and at J to 2 bases, leaving 5 bases not matched to a gene. CDR3 in amino acids: CASSGPGLAAYEQYF. The CDR3 coding sequence is TGTGCCAGTAGTGGTCCGGGACTAGCGGCCTACGAGCAGTACTTC.

This clone was seen a single time. This chain joins TRBV5-1 and TRBJ2-7; D might be TRBD1 or TRBD2, each matching 5 bases. Germline CDR1 SGHRS, CDR2 YFSETQ. V lost 0 bases and J 3 bases, leaving 19 bases between the germline ends. CDR3 length: 17 amino acids. CDR3 residues: CASSLARDAYRDYEQYF. The CDR3 nucleotides are TGCGCCAGCAGCTTGGCCCGGGACGCTTATCGGGACTACGAGCAGTACTTC.

The chain recombines TRBV4-2 with TRBJ2-7, with a tentative D call TRBD2 (6 bases). The CDR3 has 17 amino acids. The germline CDR1 and CDR2 sequences are LGHNA and YNFKEQ. V was trimmed by 0 bases and J by 0 bases, leaving 15 bases between them. CDR3 region: CASSQDSLRGPSYEQYF. In nucleotides, the CDR3 is TGTGCCAGCAGCCAAGATTCGTTGCGGGGCCCCTCCTACGAGCAGTACTTC.

The genes are TRBV29-1 and TRBJ1-5; 9 nucleotides align to TRBD1. The trim removed 5 bases at V and 4 bases at J, leaving 6 bases unmatched. The CDR3 runs to 14 residues. Germline CDR1 reads SQVTM; CDR2 reads ANQGSEA. CDR3 bases: TGCAGCGTTCGGACAGGGGAATGGAATCAGCCCCAGCATTTT. It encodes CSVRTGEWNQPQHF.

The gene calls are TRBV10-3 and TRBJ1-2; unclear D gene. V was shortened by 4 bases and J by 4 bases, with 16 bases between the two germline ends. Per germline, CDR1 ENHRY and CDR2 SYGVKD. The CDR3 has 15 residues. The CDR3 sequence: CAISVSRNPTYGYTF. DNA of the CDR3: TGTGCCATCAGTGTGAGTCGGAACCCCACCTATGGCTACACCTTC.

V and J are TRBV5-6 and TRBJ1-2; D not resolved. V lost 4 bases and J lost 3, with 13 bases in between. The CDR3 totals 14 residues. Looked up from germline, CDR1 is SGHDT and CDR2 is YYEEEE. The CDR3 protein is CASSPGAVDYGYTF. Written as DNA, the CDR3 is TGTGCCAGCAGCCCGGGAGCGGTTGACTATGGCTACACCTTC.

The chain uses TRBV28 and TRBJ2-1; 8 bases match TRBD2. Germline trimming cut 4 bases from V and 0 bases from J; bases unmatched to any gene: 2. This CDR3 comprises 15 residues. In germline, CDR1 is MDHEN, CDR2 SYDVKM. The CDR3 loop reads CASSSAGGSYNEQFF. For the CDR3, the DNA is TGTGCCAGCAGTTCCGCGGGAGGCTCCTACAATGAGCAGTTCTTC.

The V call is TRBV4-3, the J call TRBJ2-1, with TRBD2 identical over 10 bases. Germline V gene lookup returns CDR1 LGHNA and CDR2 YSLEER. This CDR3 is 15 amino acids long. V gave up 1 base and J gave up 10 bases; unmatched junction bases: 7. The CDR3 bases are TGCGCCAGCAGCCAAGTTGCTCTAGCGGGAGTGGAGCAGTTCTTC. As protein: CASSQVALAGVEQFF.

This chain uses TRBV19 with TRBJ2-1; D is undetermined. Germline CDR1 is LNHDA and CDR2 is SQIVND (reference sequence). This CDR3 region has 14 residues. Trimming shortened V by 3 bases and J by 1 base, and 7 bases separated the two germline ends. CDR3 DNA: TGTGCCAGTAGTATTTCACCTTCCTACAATGAGCAGTTCTTC. Translating gives CASSISPSYNEQFF. Complete variable domain (other parts from reference TRBV19 and TRBJ2-1): DGGITQSPKYLFRKEGQNVTLSCEQNLNHDAMYWYRQDPGQGLRLIYYSQIVNDFQKGDIAEGYSVSREKKESFPLTVTSAQKNPTAFYLCASSISPSYNEQFFGPGTRLTVL.

J is TRBJ1-5 and V is TRBV28; the match to TRBD1 covers 11 bases. This CDR3 spans 15 amino acids. V was pared by 5 bases and J by 8 bases, with 8 bases of the junction left unmatched. The V gene's germline CDR1 is MDHEN and CDR2 SYDVKM. CDR3 region: CASSVGQGDLEPQHF. For the CDR3, the DNA is TGTGCCAGCAGTGTGGGACAGGGGGACCTTGAGCCCCAGCATTTT. Drawing the rest from reference TRBV28 and TRBJ1-5, the complete variable domain is DVKVTQSSRYLVKRTGEKVFLECVQDMDHENMFWYRQDPGLGLRLIYFSYDVKMKEKGDIPEGYSVSREKKERFSLILESASTNQTSMYLCASSVGQGDLEPQHFGDGTRLSIL.

The CDR3, as DNA: TGTGCCAGCACCCAGCAGGTTGGCTACACCTTC. Its translation is CASTQQVGYTF. This chain joins TRBV6-6 and TRBJ1-2, with D hard to call. V was cut by 7 bases and J by 7 bases, with 10 bases left in between. The CDR3 has 11 residues. The germline V gene encodes CDR1 MNHNY and CDR2 SVGAGI (reference sequence).

The chain links TRBV6-6 to TRBJ2-7, with a possible D match to TRBD1 (6 bases). With 6 bases removed from V and 0 bases from J, the gap between germline ends came to 33 bases. CDR1 and CDR2 from the germline V gene are MNHNY and SVGAGI (reference sequence). The CDR3 runs to 21 residues. The CDR3 sequence is CASSFPLAYGRGGQVSYEQYF. The CDR3 DNA sequence: TGTGCCAGCAGCTTCCCATTGGCGTACGGCAGGGGTGGGCAAGTCTCCTACGAGCAGTACTTC.

The chain combines TRBV4-3 with TRBJ1-4, with D uncertain. Germline CDR1 and CDR2: LGHNA and YSLEER. The V end was cut by 4 bases, the J end by 5 bases, with 14 bases between. CDR3 length: 15 residues. CDR3 bases: TGCGCCAGCAGCCGGAACGGGAAGGGAAATGAAAAACTGTTTTTT. Protein product: CASSRNGKGNEKLFF.